A few counts support the clone carrying this T cell receptor (beta chain). These data come from a study of blood T cell repertoires in COVID-19. The data were produced by immunoSEQ multiplex PCR, yet TCRdb's version contains in-frame clones alone and is incomplete. The sample contains around 120,000 clones, about nine tenths of which appear only once. Sequenced sample: peripheral blood. The receptor comes from a man aged 55 to 69 with COVID-19, enrolled during active disease.

CDR3 DNA: TGTGCCAGTAGTATCCTAGGGGAGGCCTACGAGCAGTACTTC. Its translation is CASSILGEAYEQYF. The V call is TRBV19, the J call TRBJ2-7, with D maybe TRBD2 (6 bases). Germline CDR1 is LNHDA and CDR2 is SQIVND (reference sequence). Trimming pared 3 bases from V and 2 bases from J, leaving 11 bases between. The CDR3 loop spans 14 amino acids.